The T cell receptor beta chain under discussion was sequenced for a study of pediatric ulcerative colitis (dated by TCRdb to the late 2010s). About the investigation overall: Among the ulcerative colitis patients, about seven had pancolitis and two had left-sided colitis, and histology in every patient was consistent with ulcerative colitis. From eight or nine newly diagnosed, treatment-naive pediatric ulcerative colitis patients and four non-IBD control children, paired blood and rectal samples were collected. The Pediatric Ulcerative Colitis Activity Index classified a couple of patients as having mild disease, several as having moderate disease and three as having acute severe colitis.

No immunosuppressive medication had been given to the ulcerative colitis patients before the diagnostic colonoscopy. Blood was sampled at the time of the colonoscopy. The Wizard kit (Promega) was used to extract genomic DNA from the blood and intestinal samples. Through the immunoSEQ TRB Survey service, multiplex V and J primers were used to amplify rearranged CDR3 beta regions from genomic DNA. To keep depth equal across samples, survey-level sequencing depth of up to 500,000 reads per sample was applied. The libraries were purified and pooled, then sequenced using Illumina technology. In the original analysis: immunoSEQ online tools were used for productive clonality, sample overlap, pairwise scatters, CDR3 beta length, V/D/J gene usage and productiveness. Calculated diversity was defined as the number of unique rearrangements divided by total templates, multiplied by 100, and Shannon and Simpson indices were computed as well. For principal component analysis, Z-score normalized data were analyzed with the R prcomp function and the ggbiplot package. Morisita's index was used to quantify the clonal overlap between blood and rectum within each subject. TCRdb mirrors the immuneACCESS table, restricted to in-frame sequences. Some clones are absent from its copies; in checked studies, under half trace to an unresolved V gene, and the reason for the others is unknown. V and J calls and clone size follow that table, whereas D and trimming were derived from the DNA. The sample includes 30,000 to 45,000 clones, with around four fifths observed a single time. The ten most abundant clones make up 20% to 25% of the sample.

The research as a whole found: Rectal repertoire features separated controls, mild-moderate and acute severe colitis patients; acute severe colitis showed reduced rectal diversity due to clonal expansions. Because repertoires came from total lymphocyte DNA, patterns in rare subsets such as regulatory T cells may not be reflected. Compared with controls, ulcerative colitis patients showed significantly higher autologous blood-rectal clonal overlap, a finding that suggests increased T cell trafficking to inflamed tissue. The healthy control group was small, with only a handful of individuals. A couple of patients' blood samples yielded substantially fewer templates for technical reasons and were excluded from blood-rectal overlap analysis. A couple of rectal CDR3 clonotypes turned up in every ulcerative colitis patient but in none of the controls.

In regard to this clone: Its antigen remains undetermined. No base quality information exists; no much larger clone differs at one position.

V sheds 6 bases and J sheds 2 bases, leaving 11 bases between their ends. The CDR3 holds 13 amino acids from the cysteine to the phenylalanine. The CDR3 DNA has 39 bases and is translated from base 1. CDR1 MDHEN and CDR2 SYDVKM were looked up in the germline V gene. The source is a girl under 18 with moderate ulcerative colitis. Input material: blood. Here the chain combines TRBV28 and TRBJ2-7, with the identity of the D gene unclear. For the CDR3, the sequence is CASSIGRAYEQYF. The sequenced DNA is TGTGCCAGCAGCATAGGAAGGGCCTACGAGCAGTACTTC.